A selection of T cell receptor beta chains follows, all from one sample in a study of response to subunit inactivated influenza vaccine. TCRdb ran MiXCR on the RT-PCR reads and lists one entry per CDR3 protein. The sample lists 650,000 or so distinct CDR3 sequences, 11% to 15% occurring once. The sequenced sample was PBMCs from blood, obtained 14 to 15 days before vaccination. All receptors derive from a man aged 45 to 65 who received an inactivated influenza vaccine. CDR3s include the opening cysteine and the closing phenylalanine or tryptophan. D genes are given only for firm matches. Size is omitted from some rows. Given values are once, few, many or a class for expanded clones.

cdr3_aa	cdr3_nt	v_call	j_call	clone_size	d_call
CASSLGQGLTDTQYF	TGCGCCAGCAGCTTGGGTCAGGGGCTCACAGATACGCAGTATTTT	TRBV5-1	TRBJ2-3	many	.
CASSPDRGGFYEQYF	TGTGCCAGCAGTCCCGACCGCGGGGGGTTCTACGAGCAGTACTTC	TRBV12-3/TRBV12-4	TRBJ2-7	.	TRBD2
CASSLVGTENEKLFF	TGCGCCAGCAGCTTGGTCGGGACAGAGAATGAAAAACTGTTTTTT	TRBV5-1	TRBJ1-4	.	TRBD1
CSAAGTGWDEQFF	TGCAGTGCAGCCGGGACAGGGTGGGATGAGCAGTTCTTC	TRBV20-1	TRBJ2-1	.	TRBD1
CASSLPGSTDTQYF	TGTGCCAGCAGCTTACCGGGTAGCACAGATACGCAGTATTTT	TRBV7-2	TRBJ2-3	many	.
CASSPLGGPWSGNTIYF	TGTGCCAGCAGTCCCCTGGGGGGGCCTTGGTCTGGAAACACCATATATTTT	TRBV12-3/TRBV12-4	TRBJ1-3	few	.
CASSEGARYGYTF	TGTGCCAGCAGTGAGGGGGCCCGGTATGGCTACACCTTC	TRBV28	TRBJ1-2	many	TRBD1
CASSLVGLAGSETQYF	TGCGCCAGCAGCCTCGTGGGACTAGCGGGATCGGAGACCCAGTACTTC	TRBV4-1	TRBJ2-5	.	TRBD2
CASSMGGLVYNEQFF	TGCGCCAGCAGCATGGGGGGCCTTGTATACAATGAGCAGTTCTTC	TRBV5-1	TRBJ2-1	many	.
CASGLTQGDLTF	TGTGCTAGTGGTTTGACCCAGGGTGACCTGACTTTC	TRBV12-5	TRBJ2-6	.	.
CASSKGGFEANVLTF	TGTGCCAGCAGTAAAGGGGGGTTTGAGGCCAACGTCCTGACTTTC	TRBV6-2/TRBV6-3	TRBJ2-6	.	.
CASSYPGREGRRAFF	TGTGCCAGCAGTTACCCCGGGCGGGAGGGAAGGAGAGCTTTCTTT	TRBV12-3/TRBV12-4	TRBJ1-1	.	.
CASSSGQGRAYEQYF	TGTGCCAGCAGTTCCGGACAGGGTAGGGCCTACGAGCAGTACTTC	TRBV28	TRBJ2-7	.	TRBD1
CSVGLAGDGGTQYF	TGCAGCGTTGGACTAGCGGGAGACGGAGGGACCCAGTACTTC	TRBV29-1	TRBJ2-5	many	TRBD2
CASSPGTAEKLFF	TGTGCCAGCAGCCCAGGGACAGCTGAAAAACTGTTTTTT	TRBV9	TRBJ1-4	.	TRBD1
CSASPLTSGTVYEQYF	TGCAGTGCTAGTCCCCTTACTAGCGGGACCGTCTACGAGCAGTACTTC	TRBV20-1	TRBJ2-7	many	TRBD2
CASSLASNTGELFF	TGTGCCAGCAGTTTGGCCAGTAACACCGGGGAGCTGTTTTTT	TRBV12-3/TRBV12-4	TRBJ2-2	many	.
CASSVSVGQGVTNEKLFF	TGTGCCAGCAGTGTTTCAGTAGGACAGGGGGTTACTAATGAAAAACTGTTTTTT	TRBV6-1	TRBJ1-4	.	TRBD1
CCASLGSPSGRTYEQYF	TGCTGTGCTAGCCTCGGGTCACCTAGCGGGAGGACCTACGAGCAGTACTTC	TRBV20-1	TRBJ2-7	.	TRBD2
CASSPGSKGAFF	TGTGCCAGCTCACCAGGTTCAAAGGGGGCTTTCTTT	TRBV18	TRBJ1-1	few	.
CASSPAREQYF	TGTGCCAGCAGTCCTGCCCGGGAGCAGTACTTC	TRBV12-3/TRBV12-4	TRBJ2-7	many	.
CATSRVPVVTAQDEQYF	TGTGCCACCAGCAGAGTCCCCGTTGTGACAGCGCAGGACGAGCAGTACTTC	TRBV15	TRBJ2-7	.	.
CASTTGAGWGDKNIQYF	TGTGCCAGCACCACCGGGGCTGGGTGGGGGGACAAAAACATTCAGTACTTC	TRBV28	TRBJ2-4	few	.
CSAGGVYNEQFF	TGCAGCGCGGGAGGTGTCTACAATGAGCAGTTCTTC	TRBV29-1	TRBJ2-1	.	TRBD2
CASSPSQGKAVSATEAFF	TGTGCCAGCAGCCCTTCGCAGGGGAAGGCTGTATCGGCCACTGAAGCTTTCTTT	TRBV11-1	TRBJ1-1	few	.
CASSSDLGDTQYF	TGTGCCAGCAGCTCTGATCTAGGAGATACGCAGTATTTT	TRBV11-2	TRBJ2-3	few	.
CASSPWGTSGTYEQYF	TGTGCCAGCAGCCCGTGGGGGACTAGCGGGACTTACGAGCAGTACTTC	TRBV7-9	TRBJ2-7	once	TRBD2
CASSTTPSTLYEQYF	TGTGCCAGCAGTACCACCCCTTCGACCCTCTACGAGCAGTACTTC	TRBV28	TRBJ2-7	.	.
CSVAQGNQPQHF	TGCAGCGTTGCACAGGGCAATCAGCCCCAGCATTTT	TRBV29-1	TRBJ1-5	.	.
CASSLGGGLSGELFF	TGTGCCAGCAGCTTAGGTGGGGGGCTTTCCGGGGAGCTGTTTTTT	TRBV7-2	TRBJ2-2	few	.
CASSIQGGTDTQYF	TGTGCCAGTAGTATTCAGGGTGGAACAGATACGCAGTATTTT	TRBV19	TRBJ2-3	few	.
CATSVTDSTRDTQYF	TGTGCCACCAGTGTGACGGACTCCACTCGAGATACGCAGTATTTT	TRBV24-1	TRBJ2-3	.	.
CASSSGQGMNTEAFF	TGCGCCAGCAGCTCGGGACAGGGCATGAACACTGAAGCTTTCTTT	TRBV5-1	TRBJ1-1	.	TRBD1
CASSLLERDISSTDTQYF	TGTGCCAGCAGTCTCCTCGAGCGGGATATATCTAGCACAGATACGCAGTATTTT	TRBV6-2/TRBV6-3	TRBJ2-3	few	TRBD2
CASSLGGGSSGANVLTF	TGTGCCAGCAGTTTGGGGGGAGGGAGCTCTGGGGCCAACGTCCTGACTTTC	TRBV12-3/TRBV12-4	TRBJ2-6	many	TRBD2
CASSLDTGTDTQYF	TGTGCCAGCAGCTTGGACACAGGCACAGATACGCAGTATTTT	TRBV5-6	TRBJ2-3	many	.
CSAQPGANYGYTF	TGCAGTGCGCAGCCAGGGGCTAACTATGGCTACACCTTC	TRBV20-1	TRBJ1-2	few	.
CASRPLPGTSGYEQYF	TGTGCCAGCAGGCCACTTCCCGGGACTAGCGGCTACGAGCAGTACTTC	TRBV6-2/TRBV6-3	TRBJ2-7	.	TRBD2
CASSFGQATEAFF	TGTGCCAGCAGCTTCGGACAGGCCACTGAAGCTTTCTTT	TRBV7-2	TRBJ1-1	few	TRBD1
CAISEPRASRLTQYF	TGTGCCATCAGTGAGCCAAGGGCTAGCCGGTTGACCCAGTACTTC	TRBV10-3	TRBJ2-5	many	.
CASSQGLGANEQFF	TGTGCCAGCAGCCAGGGACTAGGGGCCAATGAGCAGTTCTTC	TRBV4-2	TRBJ2-1	many	TRBD2
CASSQLGGSYNEQFF	TGTGCCAGCAGCCAATTAGGGGGGTCCTACAATGAGCAGTTCTTC	TRBV14	TRBJ2-1	.	.
CASSRDNSGNTIYF	TGTGCCAGCAGCCGAGATAACTCTGGAAACACCATATATTTT	TRBV11-2	TRBJ1-3	few	.
CASSNGHTNTEAFF	TGTGCCAGCAGCAATGGCCACACCAACACTGAAGCTTTCTTT	TRBV12-3/TRBV12-4	TRBJ1-1	few	.
CASSLTTGTYEQYF	TGTGCCAGCAGCCTAACGACTGGAACCTACGAGCAGTACTTC	TRBV5-4	TRBJ2-7	many	.
CSVGTVMGEAFF	TGCAGCGTCGGGACGGTAATGGGTGAAGCTTTCTTT	TRBV29-1	TRBJ1-1	few	.
CASSFPPDGSSTDTQYF	TGTGCCAGCAGCTTCCCCCCCGACGGATCTAGCACAGATACGCAGTATTTT	TRBV11-2	TRBJ2-3	.	.
CASVTVSKRGAYEQYF	TGTGCCAGCGTAACGGTGTCAAAGCGGGGAGCCTACGAGCAGTACTTC	TRBV6-2/TRBV6-3	TRBJ2-7	.	TRBD2